The clone carrying this T cell receptor (beta chain) appeared a few times. The V end lost 6 bases, the J end lost 2 bases, and 13 bases lay between the germline ends. Per the germline V gene, CDR1 is MDHEN and CDR2 is SYDVKM. This CDR3 has 15 amino acids. The sample belongs to a study of cytomegalovirus exposure and HLA in healthy donors. The PCR contained 60 Vbeta and 13 Jbeta primers. Assay used: immunoSEQ multiplex PCR; TCRdb lists only in-frame clones, some missing. The sample has about 120,000 clones; over 60% are singletons. The receptor was isolated from a woman aged 60-75 years in good health and CMV-seropositive. The J gene is TRBJ2-2, the V gene TRBV28, with a tentative D call TRBD2 (6 bases). Sequencing was carried out using PBMCs. CDR3 sequence reads: CASRKGLINTGELFF. The CDR3 DNA reads TGTGCCAGCAGAAAGGGACTTATTAACACCGGGGAGCTGTTTTTT.